This T cell receptor (beta chain) came from a study of T cells after yellow fever vaccination. From the 5' RACE reads, TCRdb called clonotypes with MiXCR, one entry per CDR3 protein. The sample lists around 250,000 distinct CDR3 sequences; less than 8.5% were seen once. This clonotype was recorded a few times. V gave up 5 bases and J gave up 6 bases, with 15 bases separating them. From germline, CDR1 is SGHRS and CDR2 YFSETQ. This CDR3 comprises 13 residues. This clonotype was obtained from a man under 40 who received the YFV17D yellow fever vaccine. The sample consisted of CD4+ T cells sorted from PBMCs, taken 15 days after the yellow fever booster vaccination. The chain couples TRBV5-1 to TRBJ2-7; weak D call: TRBD2 (6 bases). The DNA of the CDR3 is TGCGCCAGCAGTGGGGGACTCCAGGGCGAGCAGTACTTC. Amino acids: CASSGGLQGEQYF.